This entry lists 3 T cell receptor beta chains sequenced from one sample in a study of blood T cells in healthy people across ages. A second about 7 to 11 cycle PCR used barcoded and J-beta primers. TCRdb processed the 5' RACE reads anew with MiXCR; each CDR3 protein has one entry. The sample has over 1,500,000 distinct CDR3 sequences; around half are singletons. The source material was blood. Receptor source: a woman aged 35 to 49 in good health.

The CDR3 reads CASRPSGRSSYEQYF. The CDR3 nucleotides are TGTGCCAGCAGACCAAGCGGGAGGAGCTCCTACGAGCAGTACTTC. The chain recombines TRBV27 with TRBJ2-7, with 9 nucleotides matching TRBD2. The CDR3 is 15 amino acids. V shed 6 bases, J shed 0 bases, and the junction held 6 bases outside the gene matches. In germline, CDR1 is MNHEY, CDR2 SMNVEV (reference sequence).

V usage is TRBV7-2 and J usage is TRBJ2-7; D may match TRBD1 or TRBD2 (7 bases each). The DNA end is more similar to TRBJ2-5, so the J call may be wrong. CDR1 is SGHTA, CDR2 FQGNSA, per germline. This CDR3 spans 16 amino acids. CDR3 bases: TGTGCCAGCAGCCTGGGGGGACAGTTCGGGGGGGAGACCCAGTACTTC. It is translated as CASSLGGQFGGETQYF.

The chain couples TRBV7-3 to TRBJ1-6; possibly TRBD1 for D (6 bases). Trimming left V 2 bases short and J 11 bases short, with 16 bases between. The CDR3 is made up of 15 amino acids. Germline V gene lookup returns CDR1 SGHTA and CDR2 FQGTGA. The CDR3: CASSLLAGGETPLHF. The CDR3 coding sequence is TGTGCCAGCAGCTTACTTGCTGGGGGCGAGACACCCCTCCACTTT. The full variable domain, with the rest looked up from reference TRBV7-3 and TRBJ1-6, is GAGVSQTPSNKVTEKGKYVELRCDPISGHTALYWYRQSLGQGPEFLIYFQGTGAADDSGLPNDRFFAVRPEGSVSTLKIQRTERGDSAVYLCASSLLAGGETPLHFGNGTRLTVT.